Each of the 24 T cell receptor beta chains below was sequenced from the same sample in a study of blood T cell repertoires in COVID-19. Method: immunoSEQ multiplex PCR; TCRdb's copy keeps in-frame clones and lacks some. The data show roughly 23,000 clones, 85% to 90% seen once. Sequenced input: peripheral blood. All receptors derive from a woman over 75 with active COVID-19.

The V call is TRBV25-1, the J call TRBJ1-1; TRBD1 matches 9 bases. The trim removed 4 bases at V and 4 bases at J, leaving 4 bases unmatched. This CDR3 is built from 14 residues. Germline V gene lookup returns CDR1 MGHDK and CDR2 SYGVNS. CDR3 nucleotides: TGTGCCAGCAGTGCCACAGGGGGCTCCACTGAAGCTTTCTTT. Its protein product is CASSATGGSTEAFF. Supplemented by reference TRBV25-1 and TRBJ1-1, the full variable domain reads EADIYQTPRYLVIGTGKKITLECSQTMGHDKMYWYQQDPGMELHLIHYSYGVNSTEKGDLSSESTVSRIRTEHFPLTLESARPSHTSQYLCASSATGGSTEAFFGQGTRLTVV.

The chain has TRBV7-2 and TRBJ1-1, with a possible D match to TRBD1 (5 bases). The length of the CDR3 is 15 residues. The V end lost 0 bases, the J end lost 6 bases, and 14 bases lay between the germline ends. Germline values: CDR1 SGHTA, CDR2 FQGNSA. This CDR3 is CASSLALTRGAEAFF. DNA of the CDR3: TGTGCCAGCAGCTTAGCGCTAACTCGGGGGGCTGAAGCTTTCTTT.

This chain connects TRBV7-9 to TRBJ2-7, with 8 bases aligning to TRBD1. After removal of 4 bases from V and 6 bases from J, the junction contained 14 bases not matched to a gene. This CDR3 spans 16 amino acids. The germline V gene has CDR1 SEHNR and CDR2 FQNEAQ (reference sequence). Here the CDR3 reads CASSSRQGQAFSEQYF. Written as DNA, the CDR3 is TGTGCCAGCAGCTCCAGACAGGGACAGGCTTTTAGCGAGCAGTACTTC.

As regards this clone: The sample holds other DNA sequences that translate to the same CDR3. This chain uses TRBV5-4 with TRBJ2-5; TRBD1 matches 7 bases. Germline trimming cut 4 bases from V and 5 bases from J; bases unmatched to any gene: 2. The CDR3 is 12 residues long. CDR1 is SGHNT, CDR2 YYREEE, per germline (reference sequence). The CDR3 region has the DNA TGTGCCAGCAGCCCCAGGGGGGAGACCCAGTACTTC. Its translation is CASSPRGETQYF.

This clone was picked up one time. This chain links TRBV20-1 with TRBJ1-2; TRBD1 aligns across 7 bases. Germline-derived CDR1 and CDR2 are DFQATT and SNEGSKA (reference sequence). This CDR3 has 10 residues. The CDR3 is CSLTGDGYTF. The CDR3 DNA reads TGCAGCCTTACAGGGGATGGCTACACCTTC.

The V gene is TRBV9, the J gene TRBJ1-1; D call uncertain. The germline CDR1 and CDR2 sequences are SGDLS and YYNGEE. This CDR3 is 13 amino acids long. V shed 0 bases and J shed 7 bases, with 10 bases lying between them. The chain's CDR3 is CASSVGPRGEAFF. The CDR3 DNA reads TGTGCCAGCAGCGTAGGCCCCCGGGGTGAAGCTTTCTTT.

This clone appeared a single time. The chain employs TRBV6-5 and TRBJ1-6; possibly TRBD1 for D (6 bases). The germline V gene has CDR1 MNHEY and CDR2 SVGAGI. The CDR3 spans 14 residues. V lost 2 bases and J 8 bases, leaving 10 bases between the germline ends. This CDR3 reads CASSYNPGDSPLHF. DNA of the CDR3: TGTGCCAGCAGTTACAACCCAGGGGATTCACCCCTCCACTTT.

V is TRBV7-2 and J is TRBJ1-1; 7 bases fit TRBD1. This CDR3 region has 15 residues. CDR1 and CDR2 (germline): SGHTA, FQGNSA. The trim removed 0 bases at V and 2 bases at J, leaving 3 bases unmatched. CDR3 coding DNA: TGTGCCAGCAGCTTAGCGACAGGGCTTAACACTGAAGCTTTCTTT. The encoded protein is CASSLATGLNTEAFF.

The chain joins TRBV13 to TRBJ2-7, with 7 nucleotides matching TRBD2. The CDR3 sequence is 13 residues long. The J segment lost 2 bases and the V segment lost 6 bases, leaving 4 bases of the junction unmatched. Germline V gene lookup returns CDR1 PRHDT and CDR2 FYEKMQ (reference sequence). The CDR3 nucleotides are TGTGCCAGCAGACGAAGCGGGACCTACGAGCAGTACTTC. Translating gives CASRRSGTYEQYF. The variable domain in full, completed from reference TRBV13 and TRBJ2-7, reads AAGVIQSPRHLIKEKRETATLKCYPIPRHDTVYWYQQGPGQDPQFLISFYEKMQSDKGSIPDRFSAQQFSDYHSELNMSSLELGDSALYFCASRRSGTYEQYFGPGTRLTVT.

There are a few counts of this clone. The V and J genes are TRBV7-2 and TRBJ2-7, with 7 bases lining up with TRBD1. The junction had 6 bases not matched to a gene; V was cut back by 1 base and J by 0 bases. In germline, CDR1 is SGHTA, CDR2 FQGNSA. The CDR3 extends over 16 amino acids. CDR3 DNA: TGTGCCAGCAGCTTAGGATTGGGGACAGTCTCCTACGAGCAGTACTTC. Its translation is CASSLGLGTVSYEQYF.

This clone was found once. The rearrangement links TRBV19 to TRBJ1-1; D gene ambiguous. V lost 2 bases to trimming and J lost 4 bases, with 14 bases between them. The germline V gene encodes CDR1 LNHDA and CDR2 SQIVND (reference sequence). This CDR3 has 15 amino acids. CDR3 amino acids: CASSIRPRSPTEAFF. The CDR3 DNA reads TGTGCCAGTAGTATACGGCCGCGGAGCCCCACTGAAGCTTTCTTT.

The chain links TRBV7-8 to TRBJ2-2, with 7 positions matching TRBD2. CDR1 is SGHVS and CDR2 is FQNEAQ in the germline V gene. The CDR3 consists of 14 residues. J gave up 7 bases and V 7 bases, and 9 bases lay outside the gene matches. CDR3 sequence (DNA): TGTGCCAGCACCTTTAATCGGGGGGTCGGGGAGCTGTTTTTT. Protein sequence: CASTFNRGVGELFF. Full variable domain (outside the CDR3, taken from reference TRBV7-8 and TRBJ2-2): GAGVSQSPRYKVAKRGQDVALRCDPISGHVSLFWYQQALGQGPEFLTYFQNEAQLDKSGLPSDRFFAERPEGSVSTLKIQRTQQEDSAVYLCASTFNRGVGELFFGEGSRLTVL.

CDR3 coding DNA: TGTGCCAGCAGTTACTCCGGGACTAGTTCGGAGACCCAGTACTTC. Protein product: CASSYSGTSSETQYF. The V and J genes are TRBV6-2 or TRBV6-3 and TRBJ2-5, with 8 positions matching TRBD2. V trimming: 0 bases; J trimming: 5 bases; junction bases outside the gene matches: 5. CDR1 and CDR2 from the germline V gene are MNHEY and SVGEGT. The CDR3 consists of 15 residues.

This clone was detected a few times. The chain combines TRBV25-1 with TRBJ2-7; D is possibly TRBD2 (5 bases). The germline gives CDR1 MGHDK, CDR2 SYGVNS. V was pared by 7 bases and J by 1 base, with 8 bases between. The CDR3 consists of 12 residues. CDR3 amino acids: CASTGNSYEQYF. CDR3 coding DNA: TGTGCCAGCACGGGGAATTCCTACGAGCAGTACTTC.

The rearrangement links TRBV5-6 to TRBJ2-3; perhaps TRBD1 as D (6 bases). The CDR3 has 15 amino acids. CDR1 and CDR2 (germline): SGHDT, YYEEEE. Trimming took off 4 bases at V and 2 bases at J, with 14 bases between the two ends. The CDR3 DNA is TGTGCCAGCAGCCCCTACAGGGAAATCACAGATACGCAGTATTTT. It yields the protein CASSPYREITDTQYF. The full variable domain, in which reference TRBV5-6 and TRBJ2-3 provide the parts outside the CDR3, is DAGVTQSPTHLIKTRGQQVTLRCSPKSGHDTVSWYQQALGQGPQFIFQYYEEEERQRGNFPDRFSGHQFPNYSSELNVNALLLGDSALYLCASSPYREITDTQYFGPGTRLTVL.

The chain is built from TRBV5-1 and TRBJ2-5, with D perhaps TRBD1 (6 bases). Trimming took 0 bases from V and 5 from J, leaving 11 bases between them. Looked up from germline, CDR1 is SGHRS and CDR2 is YFSETQ. This CDR3 is built from 14 residues. The CDR3, as DNA: TGCGCCAGCAGCTTGGAACAGGGCGGGGAGACCCAGTACTTC. It codes for CASSLEQGGETQYF.

The rearrangement joins TRBV9 to TRBJ2-7; TRBD1 matches at 10 bases. V trimming: 3 bases; J trimming: 3 bases; junction bases outside the gene matches: 6. Germline V lookup: CDR1 SGDLS, CDR2 YYNGEE. The CDR3 loop spans 15 amino acids. CDR3 in amino acids: CASSAATGGFYEQYF. CDR3 nucleotides: TGTGCCAGCAGCGCCGCGACAGGGGGCTTCTACGAGCAGTACTTC.

The chain is built from TRBV29-1 and TRBJ2-5, with 12 bases that match TRBD2. CDR3 length equals 15 residues. V gave up 7 bases and J gave up 9 bases; unmatched junction bases: 15. Germline V gene sequence: CDR1 SQVTM, CDR2 ANQGSEA. DNA of the CDR3: TGCAGCGCCCCTGGACTAGCGGGGCCTCCCGGGGCCCAGTACTTC. Its translation is CSAPGLAGPPGAQYF.

The rearrangement links TRBV7-8 to TRBJ2-7, with 7 bases lining up with TRBD2. Germline V gives CDR1 SGHVS, CDR2 FQNEAQ. CDR3 length equals 19 residues. J lost 0 bases, V lost 2 bases, and 16 bases had no gene match. The CDR3 region has the DNA TGTGCCAGCAGCTTATGGATAAGGGACGGGGAGGGAACCTCCTACGAGCAGTACTTC. Amino acids: CASSLWIRDGEGTSYEQYF.

The chain joins TRBV12-3 or TRBV12-4 to TRBJ2-7, with TRBD1 identical over 9 bases. V shed 6 bases, J shed 2 bases, and the junction held 2 bases outside the gene matches. The CDR3 runs to 13 residues. Written as DNA, the CDR3 is TGTGCCAGCAGGTGGGACAGGGCCTACGAGCAGTACTTC. It is translated as CASRWDRAYEQYF.

The V call is TRBV27, the J call TRBJ1-5; 7 bases line up with TRBD1. Per germline, CDR1 MNHEY and CDR2 SMNVEV (reference sequence). CDR3 length equals 14 residues. J gave up 4 bases and V 2 bases, and 2 bases lay outside the gene matches. CDR3 in amino acids: CASSLTQGNQPQHF. The CDR3 DNA is TGTGCCAGCAGTTTAACACAGGGGAATCAGCCCCAGCATTTT.

This clone is labeled as medium-sized (0.01 to 0.1%). The chain is built from TRBV7-2 and TRBJ1-1; 7 bases match TRBD1. The ends lost 2 bases at V and 0 bases at J; junction bases unmatched: 15. The length of the CDR3 is 19 residues. Germline-derived CDR1 and CDR2 are SGHTA and FQGNSA. As DNA, the CDR3 is TGTGCCAGCAGCTTATTGGGTTTTAGGGGGCGCTTTATGAACACTGAAGCTTTCTTT. It encodes CASSLLGFRGRFMNTEAFF.

The chain couples TRBV6-5 to TRBJ1-6; no definite D call. Trimming shortened V by 6 bases and J by 0 bases, and 6 bases separated the two germline ends. CDR1 is MNHEY, CDR2 SVGAGI, per germline. This CDR3 is 14 amino acids long. CDR3 loop: CASRGVSYNSPLHF. DNA for the CDR3: TGTGCCAGCAGGGGCGTCTCCTATAATTCACCCCTCCACTTT.

The chain recombines TRBV27 with TRBJ1-5, with 11 bases fitting TRBD1. CDR3 length: 17 residues. Per germline, CDR1 MNHEY and CDR2 SMNVEV (reference sequence). V was clipped by 0 bases and J by 4 bases; unmatched bases: 5. This CDR3 reads CASSLSGTGGGNQPQHF. For the CDR3, the DNA is TGTGCCAGCAGTTTATCGGGGACAGGGGGTGGTAATCAGCCCCAGCATTTT.